This T cell receptor (beta chain) is from a study of T cells after yellow fever vaccination. TCRdb independently ran MiXCR on the 5' RACE reads; one entry per CDR3 protein. The data show 400,000 to 450,000 distinct CDR3 sequences, over 15% seen once. V was shortened by 3 bases and J by 0 bases, with 11 bases between the two germline ends. Germline V gives CDR1 DFQATT, CDR2 SNEGSKA (reference sequence). The CDR3 consists of 14 residues. The TCR sequence derives from a man in his late teens or twenties who received the YFV17D yellow fever vaccine. This rearrangement joins TRBV20-1 to TRBJ1-1; D ambiguous. The starting material was PBMCs, obtained before the yellow fever booster vaccination. CDR3: CSASIPPLNTEAFF. The DNA of the CDR3 is TGCAGTGCTAGTATACCCCCTCTGAACACTGAAGCTTTCTTT.